This T cell receptor (beta chain) is from a study of early T cells in non-severe SARS-CoV-2 infection (dated by TCRdb to the early 2020s). About the full investigation: TCR sequencing used bulk RNA from unsorted whole blood, so alpha and beta chains could not be paired.

Clipping removes 11 bases from V and 5 bases from J, with 13 as the unmatched junction base count. Looking up the germline V gene yields CDR1 MNHEY and CDR2 SVGEGT. The CDR3 sequence holds 14 residues, the cysteine and phenylalanine included. Left in the record is the CDR3 DNA by itself, 42 bases read in frame from the first base. General conclusions and limits of the study: VDJdb matching was skewed toward anti-spike CD8 responses and likely underestimated virus-specific expansions by missing private and CD4 specificities.

Preparation of the library involved 5' RACE. The instrument was a NextSeq 500. The TCR library protocol attached unique molecular identifiers to individual cDNA molecules to correct for sequencing error and PCR bias. Both TCR alpha and beta chains were sequenced, and tight co-correlation was observed between alpha and beta sequence abundances in each sample. On the authors' methods: Decombinator V4 was used to annotate the V gene, J gene and CDR3 of the TCR sequences. Expanded TCRs were defined as changing significantly between any two time points under a Poisson model with p below 0.0001. TCR abundances were normalised to the total number of TCRs sequenced per sample and were expressed as counts per million. MAIT TCRs were defined by TRAV1-2 paired with TRAJ12, TRAJ20 or TRAJ33, and iNKT TCRs by TRAV10 paired with TRAJ18. VDJdb, accessed 1 November 2021, was searched for CMV, EBV and SARS-CoV-2 annotated TCRs, with TCRs annotated for multiple antigens excluded. In-frame beta chains were kept once TCRdb had trimmed the public reads at Q25 with fastp and called clones with MiXCR. All rows with the same CDR3 protein become a single entry with the most common DNA and genes. TCRdb's processing, not the study's, gives the V and J calls here. For this sample there are about 73,000 distinct CDR3 sequences; 12% to 15% appear just once. The top ten clonotypes cover around 15% of the sample.

This clonotype was observed many times. Its recognized antigen is unknown. Base-call qualities are not available, and no considerably larger clone is one nucleotide away. This was a case-control study nested in a cohort of healthcare workers in London, UK, who had nasopharyngeal swab PCR tests and blood samples taken every week. Between 23 and 31 March 2020, the week of the UK lockdown, healthcare workers were enrolled and then followed up weekly for as long as 16 weeks. The V gene is TRBV6-2 or TRBV6-3 and the J gene is TRBJ2-5; 8 bases in the junction line up with TRBD2. The sequenced sample was whole blood. This receptor was taken from an adult who was a healthcare worker with PCR-confirmed SARS-CoV-2 infection or an uninfected control (not recorded which). The sequence in DNA is TGTGCCGTCCGGGACTTCGGGAGGGGTGAGACCCAGTACTTC. It specifies CAVRDFGRGETQYF.